A selection of T cell receptor beta chains follows, all from one sample in a study of T-cell memory formation after mild COVID-19. A single record per CDR3 protein comes from TCRdb applying MiXCR to the 5' RACE reads. The data contain some 250,000 distinct CDR3 sequences, more than 15% of them seen just once; the ten biggest clones take up 23%. What was sequenced was PBMCs or a T cell subset sorted from them (not recorded which). The receptors originated from a man between 18 and 35 years old who had mild COVID-19 (a few samples of this study predate the infection). Cell type and time point are not known. Both conserved end residues are part of each CDR3. D genes are given only for firm matches. Clone size is shown for a subset of rows, as once, few, many or a class of expanded clone.

clone size	V gene	J gene	D gene	CDR3 DNA	CDR3 protein
few	TRBV28	TRBJ2-5	NA	TGTGCCAGCACGGTTCCAGGGGGACTCCAAGAGACCCAGTACTTC	CASTVPGGLQETQYF
few	TRBV5-4	TRBJ2-7	TRBD1	TGTGCCAGCAGCTTGGTGGGGACAGTCGGCGAGCAGTACTTC	CASSLVGTVGEQYF
NA	TRBV7-2	TRBJ2-5	NA	TGTGCCAGCAGCTTATTTCCGGAGAGACCGTGGGAGACCCAGTACTTC	CASSLFPERPWETQYF
NA	TRBV7-8	TRBJ1-1	NA	TGTGCCAGCAGCTTAGGCCGTCGTAGTGCGGGGTCAAACACTGAAGCTTTCTTT	CASSLGRRSAGSNTEAFF
few	TRBV7-8	TRBJ2-2	TRBD2	TGTGCCAGCAGCTTACCCAGGGTAGCGGGGGGACCGAACACCGGGGAGCTGTTTTTT	CASSLPRVAGGPNTGELFF
few	TRBV20-1	TRBJ2-7	NA	TGCAGTGCTAAAAGGGGGGGGCCGGTCGAGCAGTACTTC	CSAKRGGPVEQYF
NA	TRBV12-3/TRBV12-4	TRBJ1-1	NA	TGTGCCAGCAGTTTGAGGGCCCAGGGAGCTTTCTTT	CASSLRAQGAFF
NA	TRBV5-1	TRBJ2-3	TRBD2	TGCGCCAGCAGCTTCCAAGCGGGGCCAGAAACGCAGTATTTT	CASSFQAGPETQYF
NA	TRBV7-2	TRBJ2-7	NA	TGTGCCAGCAGCTTAGCGGCGGGGACCTACGAGCAGTACTTC	CASSLAAGTYEQYF
few	TRBV4-3	TRBJ2-1	NA	TGCGCCAGCAGCCAAGAGACAGCCTCCTACAATGAGCAGTTCTTC	CASSQETASYNEQFF
few	TRBV5-1	TRBJ2-5	NA	TGCGCCAGCAGCAGGATCGGGGACCGCGAAGAGACCCAGTACTTC	CASSRIGDREETQYF
NA	TRBV29-1	TRBJ1-1	TRBD1	TGCAGCGTTGAGGACGTCCGGGACAGGGCCGTGAACACTGAAGCTTTCTTT	CSVEDVRDRAVNTEAFF
NA	TRBV7-3	TRBJ1-5	NA	TGTGCCAGCAGCTTAACGTACAATCAGCCCCAGCATTTT	CASSLTYNQPQHF
few	TRBV9	TRBJ1-1	NA	TGTGCCAGCAGCGTGGCGGAGAACACTGAAGCTTTCTTT	CASSVAENTEAFF
NA	TRBV20-1	TRBJ1-3	NA	TGCAGTGCTAGTATACCGGGACACAACTCTGGAAACACCATATATTTT	CSASIPGHNSGNTIYF
once	TRBV6-6	TRBJ1-2	NA	TGTGCCAGTCAGGCGGGCGCGAACTATGGCTACACCTTC	CASQAGANYGYTF
few	TRBV5-1	TRBJ1-1	NA	TGCGCCAGCAGCTTGTTAACAGTCGCAGGGACTGAAGCTTTCTTT	CASSLLTVAGTEAFF
NA	TRBV11-2	TRBJ2-3	NA	TGTGCCAGCAGGCGATCAGGGGTGGTTGGCACAGATACGCAGTATTTT	CASRRSGVVGTDTQYF
few	TRBV7-2	TRBJ2-5	NA	TGTGCCAGCAGCTTTGTGCATTTCCAAGAGACCCAGTACTTC	CASSFVHFQETQYF
few	TRBV12-3/TRBV12-4	TRBJ1-2	NA	TGTGCCAGCAGTTTATCGGCCGCGGGCTACACCTTC	CASSLSAAGYTF
NA	TRBV5-4	TRBJ2-2	NA	TGTGCCAGCAGCACGAACAGGGTCGGGGAGCTGTTTTTT	CASSTNRVGELFF
few	TRBV20-1	TRBJ2-1	NA	TGCAGTGCCTTGCGGGTAACCTACAATGAGCAGTTCTTC	CSALRVTYNEQFF
NA	TRBV6-1	TRBJ2-3	NA	TGTGCCAGCAGTGAAGACGTCAGGGGATCGCAGTATTTT	CASSEDVRGSQYF
NA	TRBV15	TRBJ2-1	NA	TGTGCCACCAGCAGAGACACTTCCAATGAGCAGTTCTTC	CATSRDTSNEQFF
few	TRBV7-3	TRBJ2-1	NA	TGTGCCAGCAGTCCCACACCGGGACTGACGTACAATGAGCAGTTCTTC	CASSPTPGLTYNEQFF
NA	TRBV25-1	TRBJ2-2	NA	TGTGCCAGCCGTGATCCGGGCAGGAACACCGGGGAGCTGTTTTTT	CASRDPGRNTGELFF
NA	TRBV5-1	TRBJ2-3	NA	TGCGCCAGCGGATCTCCGGGGCAGGGAGATACGCAGTATTTT	CASGSPGQGDTQYF
many	TRBV28	TRBJ2-5	NA	TGTGCCAGCAGTCCTACGGGGAGAGAGACCCAGTACTTC	CASSPTGRETQYF
many	TRBV5-4	TRBJ1-6	TRBD1	TGTGCCAGCAGCCTGACAGGGGCTCTTCTGTCACCCCTCCACTTT	CASSLTGALLSPLHF
NA	TRBV21-1	TRBJ2-3	NA	TGTGCCAGCAGCAAATGGGCGGGCACAGATACGAAGTATTTT	CASSKWAGTDTKYF
NA	TRBV6-2/TRBV6-3	TRBJ2-2	NA	TGTGCCAGCAGGGGTTGGACCGGGGAGCTGTTTTTT	CASRGWTGELFF
NA	TRBV9	TRBJ2-3	TRBD1	TGTGCCAGCAGCGTCGGGACAGGGGGGCCCACAGATACGCAGTATTTT	CASSVGTGGPTDTQYF
many	TRBV10-3	TRBJ2-5	TRBD1	TGTGCCATCAGTGAAGGGACAGCGGAAGAGACCCAGTACTTC	CAISEGTAEETQYF
NA	TRBV4-1	TRBJ1-5	TRBD1	TGCGCCAGCAGCCAAGATGAGGCACAGGGGGGGGAAAGTCAGCCCCAGCATTTT	CASSQDEAQGGESQPQHF
few	TRBV5-1	TRBJ1-1	NA	TGCGCCAGCAGCTTGGTTCAGCAAACCACTGAAGCTTTCTTT	CASSLVQQTTEAFF
few	TRBV20-1	TRBJ2-7	NA	TGCAGTGCTACAGGGACGGAGTCTCTGGACTACGAGCAGTACTTC	CSATGTESLDYEQYF
few	TRBV6-5	TRBJ2-5	NA	TGTGCCAGCAGTTACCGTCGGGGGAGCCACCAAGAGACCCAGTACTTC	CASSYRRGSHQETQYF
few	TRBV6-5	TRBJ1-1	NA	TGTGCCAGCAGCCACGGGCAACCGGATGATACTGAAGCTTTCTTT	CASSHGQPDDTEAFF
NA	TRBV6-6	TRBJ1-1	NA	TGTGCCAGCGGGACGGACACTGAAGCTTTCTTT	CASGTDTEAFF
many	TRBV11-2	TRBJ1-2	NA	TGTGCCAGCAGCTTAGGTCCATATGGCTACACCTTC	CASSLGPYGYTF
NA	TRBV11-2	TRBJ2-1	TRBD2	TGTGCCAGCAGCGGGCGCCAGACTAGCGGGGGGGCCTATGAGCAGTTCTTC	CASSGRQTSGGAYEQFF
NA	TRBV18	TRBJ2-5	TRBD2	TGTGCCAGCTCACCGATGGCTAGCGGGGGGGCCGAGACCCAGTACTTC	CASSPMASGGAETQYF